The 18 T cell receptor beta chains listed next were all sequenced from one sample in a study of T cell repertoires in cytomegalovirus infection (dated by TCRdb to between 2018 and 2020). What these receptors recognize is not known. Sequencing used an Illumina HiSeq 1500. TCRdb redid the processing of the public reads, applying fastp at Q25 and MiXCR, and retained in-frame beta chains. Entries are consolidated by CDR3 protein sequence, retaining the most common genes and DNA. A total of 20,000 to 25,000 distinct CDR3 sequences appear in this sample, around 43% of them only once. The ten largest clonotypes hold approximately 94% of the sample. The sample's treatment or condition label is to be understood as: in vitro stimulation with specific CMV peptide epitopes to enrich CMV-specific T cells. The material was CD8+ T cells from cultured PBMCs, obtained from culture after CMV antigen stimulation. The receptors derive from a human donor in good health (CMV status not recorded). Some clones in this sample may be carry-over from other donors' samples.

This clonotype appeared a single time. A much more abundant neighbour one base away suggests this may be a read error. The chain uses TRBV6-2 or TRBV6-3 and TRBJ2-1; no clear D gene. Germline CDR1 is MNHEY and CDR2 is SVGEGT. This CDR3 region has 12 residues. Here the CDR3 reads CVSSYVANEQFF. The CDR3 DNA reads TGTGTCAGCAGTTACGTGGCCAATGAGCAGTTCTTC.

This chain uses TRBV7-3 with TRBJ2-3; 7 bases match TRBD2. Germline CDR1 SGHTA, CDR2 FQGTGA. Losses at the gene ends were 6 bases for V and 0 bases for J; bases not matched to a gene: 3. The CDR3 consists of 14 residues. CDR3 sequence (DNA): TGTGCCAGCAGGGCGGGGGTTAGCACAGATACGCAGTATTTT. Translation gives CASRAGVSTDTQYF.

The chain links TRBV4-3 to TRBJ1-2; D gene uncertain. Trimming removed 0 bases from V and 0 bases from J, with 14 bases in between. Germline loops: CDR1 LGHNA, CDR2 YSLEER. This CDR3 contains 17 residues. The CDR3 protein is CASSQEDRQVANYGYTF. Written as DNA, the CDR3 is TGCGCCAGCAGCCAAGAGGACCGACAAGTAGCTAACTATGGCTACACCTTC.

This sequence joins TRBV11-2 and TRBJ2-7; D gene unclear. Trimming removed 5 bases from V and 7 bases from J, with 12 bases in between. The length of the CDR3 is 12 residues. Germline loops: CDR1 SGHAT, CDR2 FQNNGV. In nucleotides, the CDR3 is TGTGCCAGCAGCGCCGACGATACTGAGCAGTACTTC. It is translated as CASSADDTEQYF.

V gene TRBV7-2 combines with J gene TRBJ2-1; TRBD1 matches 10 bases. The length of the CDR3 is 16 residues. Per the germline V gene, CDR1 is SGHTA and CDR2 is FQGNSA. Trimming cost V 8 bases and J 4 bases; bases outside gene matches: 11. CDR3 in amino acids: CASGSTGTGVYNEQFF. CDR3 DNA: TGTGCCAGCGGCTCGACCGGGACAGGGGTATACAATGAGCAGTTCTTC.

V and J are TRBV19 and TRBJ1-5; maybe TRBD1 (6 bases). This CDR3 is 14 amino acids long. Germline loops: CDR1 LNHDA, CDR2 SQIVND (reference sequence). Trimming took 3 bases from V and 3 from J, leaving 9 bases between them. CDR3 DNA sequence: TGTGCCAGTAGTATGGACAGACCCAATCAGCCCCAGCATTTT. Residues: CASSMDRPNQPQHF.

In its sample, this clonotype was seen many times. Written as DNA, the CDR3 is TGCAGTGCTTCTATACTAACAGGGGAAGATACGCAGTATTTT. Amino acid sequence: CSASILTGEDTQYF. This sequence joins TRBV20-1 and TRBJ2-3; TRBD1 aligns across 7 bases. The germline CDR1 and CDR2 sequences are DFQATT and SNEGSKA (reference sequence). With V trimmed by 5 bases and J by 5 bases, 10 bases remained unmatched. This CDR3 spans 14 amino acids.

This clonotype has more than one count but fewer than ten. This chain joins TRBV5-1 and TRBJ1-4; D unresolved. CDR3 length: 15 amino acids. From germline, CDR1 is SGHRS and CDR2 YFSETQ. Trimming left V 0 bases short and J 5 bases short, with 11 bases between. The CDR3 reads CASSLANRINEKLFF. The CDR3 DNA reads TGCGCCAGCAGCTTGGCCAACAGAATCAATGAAAAACTGTTTTTT.

This clonotype appeared many times. The J gene is TRBJ2-7, the V gene TRBV28; either TRBD1 or TRBD2 may supply D (5 bases each). V shed 5 bases and J shed 2 bases, with 16 bases lying between them. The germline gives CDR1 MDHEN, CDR2 SYDVKM. The CDR3 spans 15 residues. In DNA form, the CDR3 reads TGTGCCAGCAGTAAAGCCGGGACGTGGGCCTACGAGCAGTACTTC. It encodes CASSKAGTWAYEQYF. The full variable domain, with the rest looked up from reference TRBV28 and TRBJ2-7, is DVKVTQSSRYLVKRTGEKVFLECVQDMDHENMFWYRQDPGLGLRLIYFSYDVKMKEKGDIPEGYSVSREKKERFSLILESASTNQTSMYLCASSKAGTWAYEQYFGPGTRLTVT.

This clonotype was found a few times. The V call is TRBV6-2 or TRBV6-3, the J call TRBJ2-3; D possibly corresponds to TRBD2 (5 bases). Trimming took 4 bases from V and 2 from J, leaving 10 bases between them. Germline V gene lookup returns CDR1 MNHEY and CDR2 SVGEGT. CDR3 length equals 14 residues. The CDR3 region is CASSWRPLTDTQYF. The CDR3, as DNA: TGTGCCAGCAGTTGGAGGCCCCTCACAGATACGCAGTATTTT.

This clonotype was seen more than once but under ten times. This chain joins TRBV12-3 or TRBV12-4 and TRBJ2-1, with D hard to call. Trimming took 6 bases from V and 6 from J, leaving 12 bases between them. This CDR3 has 13 amino acids. CDR3 DNA: TGTGCCAGCAGCCAAAGGGTGGGCAATGAGCAGTTCTTC. This encodes CASSQRVGNEQFF.

The CDR3 DNA sequence: TGTGCCAGCAGCTCGGGACTCGCGCCCTACGAGCAGTACTTC. It encodes CASSSGLAPYEQYF. The gene calls are TRBV11-2 and TRBJ2-7, with D perhaps TRBD2 (6 bases). The germline V gene encodes CDR1 SGHAT and CDR2 FQNNGV. The CDR3 runs 14 residues. V dropped 4 bases and J dropped 2 bases, with 12 bases sitting between them.

The rearrangement links TRBV7-6 to TRBJ2-3; possible D gene TRBD2, 5 bases. This CDR3 has 13 amino acids. Per the germline V gene, CDR1 is SGHVS and CDR2 is FNYEAQ. Deletions cut 4 bases from V and 4 bases from J, with 9 bases between. The CDR3 loop is CASSSLAADTQYF. The CDR3 coding sequence is TGTGCCAGCAGCTCCCTAGCCGCAGATACGCAGTATTTT.

This chain links TRBV20-1 with TRBJ2-3; a possible D gene is TRBD2 (6 bases). Germline V gene lookup returns CDR1 DFQATT and CDR2 SNEGSKA (reference sequence). The CDR3 contains 14 residues. The V end lost 3 bases, the J end lost 7 bases, and 17 bases lay between the germline ends. The CDR3 loop is CSARPALAMNTQYF. In nucleotides, the CDR3 is TGCAGTGCTAGGCCAGCTCTAGCGATGAATACGCAGTATTTT.

The chain employs TRBV19 and TRBJ2-2; D gene ambiguous. Trimming left V 11 bases short and J 6 bases short, with 7 bases between. Germline CDR1 is LNHDA and CDR2 is SQIVND (reference sequence). CDR3 size: 10 residues. CDR3 amino acids: CASYSGELFF. DNA of the CDR3: TGTGCCTCTTACTCCGGGGAGCTGTTTTTT.

The J gene is TRBJ1-1, the V gene TRBV7-9, with TRBD1 matching 7 bases. Trimming cost V 6 bases and J 5 bases; bases outside gene matches: 3. The germline V gene has CDR1 SEHNR and CDR2 FQNEAQ (reference sequence). This CDR3 comprises 12 residues. As DNA, the CDR3 is TGTGCCAGCAGGACAGGGCAGACTGAAGCTTTCTTT. Its protein product is CASRTGQTEAFF. The full variable domain, with the rest looked up from reference TRBV7-9 and TRBJ1-1, is DTGVSQNPRHKITKRGQNVTFRCDPISEHNRLYWYRQTLGQGPEFLTYFQNEAQLEKSRLLSDRFSAERPKGSFSTLEIQRTEQGDSAMYLCASRTGQTEAFFGQGTRLTVV.

CDR3 region: CATSTGMNTEAFF. CDR3 DNA sequence: TGTGCCACCTCGACAGGGATGAACACTGAAGCTTTCTTT. This chain uses TRBV15 with TRBJ1-1, with 7 bases lining up with TRBD1. This CDR3 comprises 13 residues. Germline-derived CDR1 and CDR2 are LNHNV and YYDKDF (reference sequence). After removal of 8 bases from V and 0 bases from J, the junction contained 3 bases not matched to a gene.

The V call is TRBV7-2, the J call TRBJ1-2; 11 bases align to TRBD1. V dropped 1 base and J dropped 7; count of bases not matched to a gene: 11. From germline, CDR1 is SGHTA and CDR2 FQGNSA. CDR3 length equals 17 residues. CDR3 protein: CASSLETGTGGVSGYTF. In DNA, the CDR3 is TGTGCCAGCAGCTTAGAAACCGGGACAGGGGGTGTTAGTGGCTACACCTTC.